This T cell receptor beta chain comes out of a study of blood T cell repertoires in COVID-19. Study-level background: Italy, Spain and the United States were the sources of the convalescent and acute COVID-19 samples. From T cells, B-cell-depleted T cells, or PBMCs came the material, which was cDNA or gDNA.

Under the authors' procedure: Using reference gene primer amplification, nucleated cell counts were estimated. Assay used: immunoSEQ multiplex PCR; TCRdb lists only in-frame clones, some missing. V and J calls plus clone size are reproduced from that table; the DNA served to infer D and trimming. The sample has approximately 210,000 clones; roughly nine tenths are singletons. Germline CDR1 reads KGHSH; CDR2 reads LQKENI. CDR3 size: 13 residues. Trimming left V 6 bases short and J 5 bases short, with 11 bases between. The specimen was peripheral blood. J is TRBJ1-5 and V is TRBV18; possible D gene TRBD1, 5 bases. The clonotype comes from a man aged 40-55 years with acute or convalescent COVID-19. In DNA form, the CDR3 reads TGTGCCAGCTCCCGCGACAGTTATCAGCCCCAGCATTTT. Its protein product is CASSRDSYQPQHF. The full variable domain, with the rest looked up from reference TRBV18 and TRBJ1-5, is NAGVMQNPRHLVRRRGQEARLRCSPMKGHSHVYWYRQLPEEGLKFMVYLQKENIIDESGMPKERFSAEFPKEGPSILRIQQVVRGDSAAYFCASSRDSYQPQHFGDGTRLSIL.